These 8 T cell receptor beta chains came from one sample sequenced in a study of control samples from healthy donors and cancer patients. The method was immunoSEQ multiplex PCR; TCRdb's version includes in-frame clones alone and lacks a portion of them. The sample consists of 150,000 or so clones, 85% to 90% of them appearing once. The sequenced sample consisted of blood. The receptors here all came from a man between 18 and 35 years old in good health.

The CDR3, as DNA: TGTGCCAGCAGCCAGCCGGAAGGACTAGCGGGGTCTTGGGGTGAGCAGTTCTTC. Residues: CASSQPEGLAGSWGEQFF. This chain connects TRBV3-1 (or the pseudogene TRBV3-2) to TRBJ2-1, with 12 bases aligning to TRBD2. CDR1 LGHDT and CDR2 YNNKEL come from the germline V gene (reference sequence). CDR3 length: 18 amino acids. Trimming took 3 bases from V and 9 from J; bases not matched to a gene: 15.

The chain links TRBV6-5 to TRBJ1-5, with 7 bases matching TRBD1. V shed 5 bases and J 4 bases; nucleotides not matched to a gene: 5. This CDR3 comprises 14 residues. Germline V gene lookup returns CDR1 MNHEY and CDR2 SVGAGI. CDR3 amino acids: CASSPQGQNQPQHF. In nucleotides, the CDR3 is TGTGCCAGCAGTCCCCAGGGACAGAATCAGCCCCAGCATTTT.

The chain joins TRBV25-1 to TRBJ1-2, with TRBD1 matching over 7 bases. The CDR3 extends over 11 amino acids. Germline values: CDR1 MGHDK, CDR2 SYGVNS. Germline trimming cut 9 bases from V and 8 bases from J; bases unmatched to any gene: 6. CDR3 sequence: CASTGARGYTF. The CDR3 region has the DNA TGTGCCAGTACAGGGGCGCGGGGCTACACCTTC.

V is TRBV19 and J is TRBJ2-2, with TRBD2 matching over 8 bases. Germline V CDR1 and CDR2: LNHDA, SQIVND (reference sequence). J lost 8 bases, V lost 8 bases, and 13 bases had no gene match. The CDR3 spans 15 residues. DNA for the CDR3: TGTGCCAGTTCTCGGGTGTCAGCGGGGGTTGGGGAGCTGTTTTTT. Protein: CASSRVSAGVGELFF.

The chain has TRBV30 and TRBJ2-2; D remains unclear. Deletions cut 2 bases from V and 0 bases from J, with 7 bases between. The CDR3 extends over 14 amino acids. The germline gives CDR1 GTSNPN, CDR2 SVGIG (reference sequence). CDR3 in DNA: TGTGCCTGGAGTCGGAAAACGAACACCGGGGAGCTGTTTTTT. This gives the protein CAWSRKTNTGELFF. The complete variable domain, with remaining parts taken from reference TRBV30 and TRBJ2-2, reads SQTIHQWPATLVQPVGSPLSLECTVEGTSNPNLYWYRQAAGRGLQLLFYSVGIGQISSEVPQNLSASRPQDRQFILSSKKLLLSDSGFYLCAWSRKTNTGELFFGEGSRLTVL.

The chain recombines TRBV19 with TRBJ1-6; D perhaps matches TRBD1 (6 bases). The CDR3 loop spans 14 amino acids. CDR1 and CDR2 (germline): LNHDA, SQIVND (reference sequence). Trimming left V 5 bases short and J 9 bases short, with 14 bases between. The CDR3, as DNA: TGTGCCAGTAGTCGACAGGCTGGAGGTTCACCCCTCCACTTT. This translates into CASSRQAGGSPLHF.

This chain links TRBV5-1 with TRBJ1-1; 9 nucleotides align to TRBD1. The CDR3 loop spans 14 amino acids. Germline values: CDR1 SGHRS, CDR2 YFSETQ. V lost 4 bases to trimming and J lost 6 bases; unmatched junction nucleotides: 7. The CDR3, as DNA: TGCGCCAGCAGCAGACTAGACAGGGGGGCTGAAGCTTTCTTT. Its protein is CASSRLDRGAEAFF. Full variable domain (outside the CDR3, taken from reference TRBV5-1 and TRBJ1-1): KAGVTQTPRYLIKTRGQQVTLSCSPISGHRSVSWYQQTPGQGLQFLFEYFSETQRNKGNFPGRFSGRQFSNSRSEMNVSTLELGDSALYLCASSRLDRGAEAFFGQGTRLTVV.

The rearrangement joins TRBV5-1 to TRBJ2-5; 10 bases fit TRBD2. The V segment lost 1 base and the J segment 1 base; nucleotides outside the gene matches: 4. Per germline, CDR1 SGHRS and CDR2 YFSETQ. The CDR3 extends over 16 amino acids. The CDR3 sequence: CASSLSLAGLQETQYF. The CDR3 coding sequence is TGCGCCAGCAGCTTGTCACTAGCGGGGCTCCAAGAGACCCAGTACTTC.